These 15 T cell receptor beta chains originate from one sample sequenced in a study of low-dose radiotherapy and immunotherapy resistance in tumors. With TRAV- and TRBV-specific primers, first-strand cDNA was made, covering the alpha and beta chains. TCRs were put through 20 PCR cycles of amplification with Phusion. A constant-region primer and the V-primer adapter served as the primer pair. TCRdb analysed the reads with MiXCR anew, one entry per CDR3 protein. Of some 13,000 distinct CDR3 sequences listed, about 74% are singletons. The receptors derive from a human donor with advanced metastatic prostate, ovarian, gallbladder or colorectal cancer (not recorded which). This table probably holds off-target reads from a library built for another chain.

This clonotype was picked up one time. The chain joins TRBV6-2 or TRBV6-3 to TRBJ2-5, with D possibly matching TRBD2 (7 bases). Germline assignment: CDR1 MNHEY and CDR2 SVGEGT. The V end was cut by 8 bases, the J end by 4 bases, with 17 bases between. The CDR3 sequence is 14 residues long. This CDR3 is CASAEGGARETQYF. CDR3 nucleotides: TGTGCCAGCGCTGAAGGGGGGGCCCGAGAGACCCAGTACTTC.

The chain recombines TRBV2 with TRBJ1-5, with no clear D. V was clipped by 2 bases and J by 9 bases, with 11 bases between them. The germline V gene encodes CDR1 SNHLY and CDR2 FYNNEI. This CDR3 is 13 amino acids long. CDR3 in DNA: TGTGCCAGCAGTGAAACCCTGGGCCGGCCCCAGCATTTT. It yields the protein CASSETLGRPQHF.

This clonotype has just one count. This rearrangement joins TRBV11-2 to TRBJ1-5; D gene ambiguous. Trimming removed 0 bases at V and 4 bases at J, with 7 bases between. Germline CDR1 reads SGHAT; CDR2 reads FQNNGV. The CDR3 runs 14 residues. CDR3 amino acids: CASSLDFNNQPQHF. DNA for the CDR3: TGTGCCAGCAGCTTAGATTTTAATAATCAGCCCCAGCATTTT.

The J gene is TRBJ2-6, the V gene TRBV18; TRBD1 matches at 7 bases. V dropped 6 bases and J dropped 0; count of bases not matched to a gene: 8. Looked up from germline, CDR1 is KGHSH and CDR2 is LQKENI. CDR3 size: 17 residues. The CDR3 reads CASSPRGDSSGANVLTF. The CDR3 nucleotides are TGTGCCAGCTCTCCTCGAGGGGACAGCTCTGGGGCCAACGTCCTGACTTTC.

The J gene is TRBJ2-3, the V gene TRBV20-1; D may be TRBD2 (6 bases). CDR3 size: 15 residues. Germline V gene sequence: CDR1 DFQATT, CDR2 SNEGSKA (reference sequence). The germline V and J ends were trimmed by 2 bases and 7 bases, with 19 bases remaining between them. The CDR3 region has the DNA TGCAGTGCTAGACAACAGGAGGGTGGTGGATATACGCAGTATTTT. Translated, it gives CSARQQEGGGYTQYF.

The chain combines TRBV10-3 with TRBJ2-1; D might be TRBD2 (6 bases). The CDR3 spans 15 residues. V was trimmed by 2 bases and J by 4 bases, leaving 12 bases between them. Germline V gene data show CDR1 as ENHRY and CDR2 as SYGVKD. The CDR3 is CAISEGRDSYNEQFF. The CDR3 coding sequence is TGTGCCATCAGTGAGGGCAGGGACTCTTACAATGAGCAGTTCTTC.

The rearrangement joins TRBV9 to TRBJ1-3; possibly TRBD1 for D (5 bases). CDR3 size: 14 residues. CDR1 and CDR2 (germline): SGDLS, YYNGEE. Trimming removed 4 bases at V and 0 bases at J, with 8 bases between. The CDR3 loop reads CASSTDSSGNTIYF. In DNA, the CDR3 is TGTGCCAGCAGCACCGACAGCTCTGGAAACACCATATATTTT.

The CDR3 sequence is CASSLVSLDGYTF. CDR3 bases: TGTGCCAGCAGTCTAGTTAGCCTAGATGGCTACACCTTC. The V call is TRBV7-2, the J call TRBJ1-2; D remains unclear. The CDR3 length is 13 residues. Trimming stripped 6 bases from V and 6 bases from J, with 14 bases between. Per the germline V gene, CDR1 is SGHTA and CDR2 is FQGNSA.

The chain carries TRBV2 and TRBJ1-2, with D unresolved. The germline V and J ends were trimmed by 7 bases and 4 bases, with 16 bases remaining between them. The germline gives CDR1 SNHLY, CDR2 FYNNEI. CDR3 length: 14 residues. The CDR3 is CASKGWRVGYGYTF. CDR3 sequence (DNA): TGTGCCAGCAAGGGATGGAGAGTGGGCTATGGCTACACCTTC.

This clonotype was found a few times. This chain links TRBV12-3 or TRBV12-4 with TRBJ2-1, with D perhaps TRBD1 or TRBD2 (5 bases each). The germline V and J ends were trimmed by 1 base and 9 bases, with 10 bases remaining between them. This CDR3 has 13 residues. Here the CDR3 reads CASSLGGIGEQFF. The CDR3 nucleotides are TGTGCCAGCAGTTTAGGGGGGATTGGTGAGCAGTTCTTC.

The genes are TRBV21-1 and TRBJ2-4. TRBV21-1 is a known pseudogene. This CDR3 region has 16 residues. The CDR3 here is CASSKRVNLAKNIQYF. CDR3 bases: TGTGCCAGCAGCAAAAGGGTAAACCTAGCCAAAAACATTCAGTACTTC.

The genes are TRBV12-3 or TRBV12-4 and TRBJ2-7; D is possibly TRBD2 (5 bases). The CDR3 runs 13 residues. Between the trimmed V and J ends, which lost 11 bases and 0 bases, there was a span of 14 bases. The CDR3 loop reads CASRPGDSYEQYF. As DNA, the CDR3 is TGTGCCTCCCGGCCCGGGGACTCCTACGAGCAGTACTTC.

This sequence joins TRBV24-1 and TRBJ2-1; maybe TRBD1 (6 bases). Looked up from germline, CDR1 is KGHDR and CDR2 is SFDVKD. The CDR3 contains 12 residues. V lost 4 bases and J 10 bases, leaving 10 bases between the germline ends. CDR3 amino acids: CATSDPGQEQFF. CDR3 nucleotide sequence: TGTGCCACCAGTGACCCAGGACAGGAGCAGTTCTTC.

The chain is built from TRBV7-9 and TRBJ1-3; possible D gene TRBD1, 5 bases. Germline values: CDR1 SEHNR, CDR2 FQNEAQ (reference sequence). Trimming shortened V by 1 base and J by 0 bases, and 7 bases separated the two germline ends. This CDR3 is 15 amino acids long. CDR3 region: CASSLGRGSGNTIYF. DNA for the CDR3: TGTGCCAGCAGCTTAGGTAGGGGCTCTGGAAACACCATATATTTT.

This clonotype was counted between two and nine times. The gene calls are TRBV5-1 and TRBJ2-7; perhaps TRBD2 as D (6 bases). The CDR3 totals 16 residues. Trimming removed 6 bases from V and 3 bases from J, with 22 bases in between. Germline-derived CDR1 and CDR2 are SGHRS and YFSETQ. Written as DNA, the CDR3 is TGCGCCAGCACCGGGGGTAGCGAAGGCCCCTACTACGAGCAGTACTTC. Protein: CASTGGSEGPYYEQYF.